These 28 T cell receptor beta chains were sequenced from one sample in a study of post-analysis software for immune sequencing data. Overall study results and limits: Relative to controls, patients had about 5 TRBV segments at higher frequency, with TRBV5-6, TRBV5-1 and TRBV20-1 among these.

Each TCR beta cDNA library carried unique molecular identifiers. In TCRdb, the PCR reads were re-called with MiXCR into one record per CDR3 protein. The data hold 700,000 to 800,000 distinct CDR3 sequences, with 30% observed a single time. Antigens of these TCRs are unknown. The specimen sequenced was blood. The receptors originated from a girl under 18 with multiple sclerosis.

This clonotype was seen more than once but under ten times. The CDR3 sequence: CASSPVFVALGAPQKLFF. Written as DNA, the CDR3 is TGCGCCAGCAGCCCGGTCTTTGTGGCATTGGGCGCGCCCCAAAAACTGTTTTTT. The chain recombines TRBV4-1 with TRBJ1-4; D gene ambiguous. Trimming took 4 bases from V and 9 from J, leaving 27 bases between them. The CDR3 contains 18 residues. Germline V gene sequence: CDR1 MGHRA, CDR2 YSYEKL.

The sample holds a few counts of this clonotype. The chain joins TRBV27 to TRBJ2-4; D may correspond to TRBD1 or TRBD2 (5 bases each). Germline lookup yields CDR1 MNHEY and CDR2 SMNVEV (reference sequence). This CDR3 is built from 13 residues. Trimming removed 6 bases from V and 13 bases from J, with 19 bases in between. The CDR3 spells CASSGRILGEQYF. The CDR3 DNA is TGTGCCAGCAGCGGCAGGATCTTGGGGGAGCAGTACTTC.

As regards this clonotype: Compared with germline, one end of the junction differs, possibly owing to a read error. The chain recombines TRBV7-2 with TRBJ1-5; D is possibly TRBD1 (6 bases). Germline V gene lookup returns CDR1 SGHTA and CDR2 FQGNSA. The CDR3 runs 13 residues. CDR3 bases: TGTGCCAGCAGCCTAAGGGGGGATCAGCCCCGGCATTTT. This translates into CASSLRGDQPRHF.

This chain links TRBV29-1 with TRBJ2-1; no clear D. This CDR3 has 15 amino acids. Trimming left V 4 bases short and J 4 bases short, with 17 bases between. The germline V gene encodes CDR1 SQVTM and CDR2 ANQGSEA. The DNA for the CDR3 is TGCAGCGTTGGCTCCGAACCCCTGGGGTACAATGAGCAGTTCTTC. Its translation: CSVGSEPLGYNEQFF.

This clonotype has more than one count but fewer than ten. J is TRBJ2-7 and V is TRBV13; perhaps TRBD2 as D (5 bases). The CDR3 length is 13 residues. Germline CDR1 and CDR2: PRHDT and FYEKMQ (reference sequence). Trimming cost V 5 bases and J 5 bases, with 13 bases left between them. The CDR3 nucleotides are TGTGCCAGCAGCCCCCCCGGGGTCCACGAGCAGTACTTC. Translating it yields CASSPPGVHEQYF. The complete variable domain, with remaining parts taken from reference TRBV13 and TRBJ2-7, reads AAGVIQSPRHLIKEKRETATLKCYPIPRHDTVYWYQQGPGQDPQFLISFYEKMQSDKGSIPDRFSAQQFSDYHSELNMSSLELGDSALYFCASSPPGVHEQYFGPGTRLTVT.

The rearrangement uses TRBV6-2 or TRBV6-3 and TRBJ2-2, with no clear D. The CDR3 consists of 13 residues. V gave up 6 bases and J gave up 7 bases, with 12 bases separating them. CDR1 MNHEY and CDR2 SVGEGT come from the germline V gene. The CDR3 is CASSTIDNGELFF. The CDR3 DNA reads as TGTGCCAGCAGCACGATTGACAACGGGGAGCTGTTTTTT.

V usage is TRBV6-5 and J usage is TRBJ1-2; TRBD1 aligns across 7 bases. Germline assignment: CDR1 MNHEY and CDR2 SVGAGI. V was clipped by 6 bases and J by 12 bases; unmatched bases: 16. The CDR3 totals 14 residues. In DNA, the CDR3 is TGTGCCAGCAGACGAACAGGGTACCGACAGGGCCACACCTTC. Its translation is CASRRTGYRQGHTF.

This chain joins TRBV7-2 and TRBJ2-7; weak D call: TRBD1 (5 bases). V dropped 1 base and J dropped 6 bases, with 16 bases sitting between them. Per germline, CDR1 SGHTA and CDR2 FQGNSA. This CDR3 region has 15 residues. CDR3 in DNA: TGTGCCAGCAGCTTAGGGGCAGGGAATATCTGCGAGCAGTACTTC. As protein: CASSLGAGNICEQYF.

The sample holds a few counts of this clonotype. The rearrangement uses TRBV10-3 and TRBJ2-7; D is ambiguous. Deletions cut 2 bases from V and 2 bases from J, with 4 bases between. The CDR3 length is 12 residues. In germline, CDR1 is ENHRY, CDR2 SYGVKD. CDR3 coding DNA: TGTGCCATCAGTGAGGGGCCCTACGAGCAGTACTTC. Protein product: CAISEGPYEQYF.

This clonotype was seen ten or more times. The chain has TRBV6-5 and TRBJ2-1; the D gene is possibly TRBD2 (7 bases). CDR1 and CDR2 (germline): MNHEY, SVGAGI. V was cut by 3 bases and J by 4 bases, with 16 bases left in between. The CDR3 has 16 residues. DNA of the CDR3: TGTGCCAGCAGTTATGGTGGGGGGGCATCTTACAATGAGCAGTTCTTC. It codes for CASSYGGGASYNEQFF.

This clonotype appeared a few times. The chain recombines TRBV9 with TRBJ2-3; 13 bases agree with TRBD2. The V gene end was trimmed by 4 bases and the J gene end by 1 base; junction bases not matched to a gene: 9. The CDR3 consists of 18 residues. Germline V gene sequence: CDR1 SGDLS, CDR2 YYNGEE. CDR3 bases: TGTGCCAGCAGCTTACGACTAGCGGGGGGAGCCCGCACAGATACGCAGTATTTT. It specifies CASSLRLAGGARTDTQYF.

V and J are TRBV6-1 and TRBJ1-2; no definite D call. Trimming removed 4 bases from V and 6 bases from J, with 9 bases in between. The CDR3 length is 12 residues. Germline CDR1 and CDR2: MNHNS and SASEGT. CDR3 DNA: TGTGCCAGCAGTGCCGTTAGGAATGGCTACACCTTC. Translating it yields CASSAVRNGYTF.

V gene TRBV27 combines with J gene TRBJ1-2; tentatively, D is TRBD1 (6 bases). The germline gives CDR1 MNHEY, CDR2 SMNVEV (reference sequence). V was clipped by 6 bases and J by 8 bases, with 19 bases between them. The CDR3 contains 14 residues. Here the CDR3 DNA reads TGTGCCAGCAGACAGCAGGGGACCGAAGGGGGCTACACCTTC. Encoded protein: CASRQQGTEGGYTF.

This chain links TRBV10-2 with TRBJ1-1, with no clear D. This CDR3 has 11 amino acids. Deletions cut 4 bases from V and 3 bases from J, with 3 bases between. CDR1 and CDR2 (germline): WSHSY, SAAADI. The CDR3: CASSVHTEAFF. The CDR3 bases are TGCGCCAGCAGTGTTCACACTGAAGCTTTCTTT.

In its sample, this clonotype was seen a few times. For the CDR3, the DNA is TGCAGCGTTGGACTGTACGGCAATGAGCAGTACTTC. This encodes CSVGLYGNEQYF. The chain combines TRBV29-1 with TRBJ2-5; D unresolved. V lost 4 bases and J 11 bases, leaving 17 bases between the germline ends. The germline V gene encodes CDR1 SQVTM and CDR2 ANQGSEA. The CDR3 covers 12 residues.

This clonotype was seen only a few times. The chain recombines TRBV6-5 with TRBJ2-3; 7 positions match TRBD1. The CDR3 loop spans 16 amino acids. Germline V lookup: CDR1 MNHEY, CDR2 SVGAGI. Losses at the gene ends were 5 bases for V and 1 base for J; bases not matched to a gene: 9. Here the CDR3 DNA reads TGTGCCAGCAGTCAAAGGACAGGCCCTGGCACAGATACGCAGTATTTT. Translated: CASSQRTGPGTDTQYF.

The chain is built from TRBV18 and TRBJ2-7; the D gene is possibly TRBD1 (6 bases). The DNA end is more similar to TRBJ2-5, so the J call may be wrong. The CDR3 extends over 16 amino acids. Germline lookup yields CDR1 KGHSH and CDR2 LQKENI. For the CDR3, the DNA is TGTGCCAGCTCACCACTAGGACAGAGCCTCCAAGAGACCCAGTACTTC. Translating gives CASSPLGQSLQETQYF.

The CDR3 loop is CASSPPISDSYEQYF. The CDR3 DNA reads as TGTGCCAGCAGCCCTCCCATTTCGGACTCCTACGAGCAGTACTTC. This chain joins TRBV7-9 and TRBJ2-7, with D hard to call. Germline V gives CDR1 SEHNR, CDR2 FQNEAQ (reference sequence). Between the trimmed V and J ends, which lost 5 bases and 0 bases, there was a span of 14 bases. CDR3 length: 15 residues.

This chain connects TRBV12-3 or TRBV12-4 to TRBJ1-5, with TRBD1 matching 8 bases. V dropped 7 bases and J dropped 9; count of bases not matched to a gene: 11. The CDR3 covers 14 residues. Here the CDR3 DNA reads TGTGCCAGCACCGGACAGGGAATCGGTCGGCCCCAGCATTTT. The encoded protein is CASTGQGIGRPQHF.

This clonotype was counted a few times. The V and J genes are TRBV3-1 and TRBJ1-5; D is uncertain. The CDR3 consists of 12 residues. V was pared by 3 bases and J by 7 bases, with 7 bases between. CDR1 is LGHDT, CDR2 YNNKEL, per germline (reference sequence). DNA for the CDR3: TGTGCCAGCAGCCATGGTGAGCAGCCCCAGCATTTT. It yields the protein CASSHGEQPQHF.

J is TRBJ2-3 and V is TRBV7-2; no reliable D call. Germline loops: CDR1 SGHTA, CDR2 FQGNSA. The CDR3 consists of 15 residues. Trimming removed 5 bases from V and 1 base from J, with 13 bases in between. For the CDR3, the DNA is TGTGCCAGCAGCGTCTTCTTCACCGGCACAGATACGCAGTATTTT. The encoded protein is CASSVFFTGTDTQYF.

V gene TRBV5-1 combines with J gene TRBJ1-2; TRBD1 aligns across 11 bases. The germline V gene encodes CDR1 SGHRS and CDR2 YFSETQ. V lost 1 base and J lost 6; bases outside the gene matches: 8. The CDR3 is made up of 16 amino acids. CDR3 residues: CASSLLGQGVVNGYTF. As DNA, the CDR3 is TGCGCCAGCAGCTTGCTGGGACAGGGGGTTGTGAATGGCTACACCTTC. The full variable domain, with the rest looked up from reference TRBV5-1 and TRBJ1-2, is KAGVTQTPRYLIKTRGQQVTLSCSPISGHRSVSWYQQTPGQGLQFLFEYFSETQRNKGNFPGRFSGRQFSNSRSEMNVSTLELGDSALYLCASSLLGQGVVNGYTFGSGTRLTVV.

The chain has TRBV20-1 and TRBJ2-7; perhaps TRBD1 as D (6 bases). Trimming shortened V by 3 bases and J by 0 bases, and 12 bases separated the two germline ends. CDR1 is DFQATT, CDR2 SNEGSKA, per germline (reference sequence). This CDR3 region has 14 residues. The CDR3 DNA reads TGCAGTGCTAGTCCCCGGGACAACTCCTACGAGCAGTACTTC. It yields the protein CSASPRDNSYEQYF.

The chain couples TRBV7-9 to TRBJ1-5; no reliable D call. Germline V gene lookup returns CDR1 SEHNR and CDR2 FQNEAQ (reference sequence). V was cut by 3 bases and J by 4 bases, with 7 bases left in between. The CDR3 runs 13 residues. The CDR3 sequence is CASSLQWNQPQHF. The CDR3 DNA reads TGTGCCAGCAGCTTGCAATGGAATCAGCCCCAGCATTTT.

The J gene is TRBJ2-3, the V gene TRBV20-1; no definite D call. Trimming left V 7 bases short and J 0 bases short, with 2 bases between. This CDR3 is built from 10 residues. The germline V gene encodes CDR1 DFQATT and CDR2 SNEGSKA (reference sequence). CDR3 sequence reads: CSGSTDTQYF. CDR3 DNA: TGCAGTGGAAGCACAGATACGCAGTATTTT.

The J gene is TRBJ2-1, the V gene TRBV6-1, with D unresolved. The CDR3 runs to 14 residues. In germline, CDR1 is MNHNS, CDR2 SASEGT. Trimming left V 11 bases short and J 0 bases short, with 14 bases between. The DNA of the CDR3 is TGTGCCCTTTCCCTTAAACACTCCTACAATGAGCAGTTCTTC. As protein: CALSLKHSYNEQFF.

The chain employs TRBV3-1 and TRBJ2-1; TRBD2 might be the D (7 bases). CDR1 is LGHDT and CDR2 is YNNKEL in the germline V gene (reference sequence). The CDR3 has 16 amino acids. The V gene lost 4 bases and the J gene lost 6 bases, with 19 bases spanning the gap. In nucleotides, the CDR3 is TGTGCCAGCAGCCCCGAGGGGGGGACGCCGCGCAATGAGCAGTTCTTC. Encoded protein: CASSPEGGTPRNEQFF.

The chain recombines TRBV29-1 with TRBJ1-2; 7 bases are shared with TRBD1. Germline CDR1 reads SQVTM; CDR2 reads ANQGSEA. CDR3 length: 13 amino acids. With V trimmed by 7 bases and J by 0 bases, 5 bases remained unmatched. CDR3 DNA: TGCAGCGCTTGGGACAGCGCTAACTATGGCTACACCTTC. Its translation: CSAWDSANYGYTF. The variable domain in full, completed from reference TRBV29-1 and TRBJ1-2, reads SAVISQKPSRDICQRGTSLTIQCQVDSQVTMMFWYRQQPGQSLTLIATANQGSEATYESGFVIDKFPISRPNLTFSTLTVSNMSPEDSSIYLCSAWDSANYGYTFGSGTRLTVV.